The entry below gives a single T cell receptor beta chain sequence along with its context. Germline V gene lookup returns CDR1 LNHDA and CDR2 SQIVND (reference sequence). The CDR3 runs to 17 residues. With 5 bases clipped from V and 4 bases from J, the junction kept 14 bases outside the gene matches. This specimen belongs to a study of technical replicates of blood from four donors. Profiling relied on immunoSEQ multiplex PCR, and the TCRdb table lists in-frame clones only, not all of them. The sample lists over 50,000 clones; around 97% were seen once. Material: T cells isolated from PBMCs. The TCR originated in a human donor in good health. The rearrangement links TRBV19 to TRBJ1-3; 7 bases are shared with TRBD1. Written as DNA, the CDR3 is TGTGCCAGTAGTCATCCTTTTACAGGGGTAGCCGGAAACACCATATATTTT. It encodes CASSHPFTGVAGNTIYF. Supplemented by reference TRBV19 and TRBJ1-3, the full variable domain reads DGGITQSPKYLFRKEGQNVTLSCEQNLNHDAMYWYRQDPGQGLRLIYYSQIVNDFQKGDIAEGYSVSREKKESFPLTVTSAQKNPTAFYLCASSHPFTGVAGNTIYFGEGSWLTVV.